This paragraph reports one TCR beta chain. TCRdb keeps only in-frame clones here, not all; method: immunoSEQ multiplex PCR. The data show about half a million clones, approximately 81% seen once. This specimen belongs to a study of shared clonotypes between healthy human individuals. The CDR3 runs to 12 residues. Germline V gene data show CDR1 as MDHEN and CDR2 as SYDVKM. V lost 8 bases and J lost 3, with 11 bases in between. The material sequenced was PBMCs. The chain joins TRBV28 to TRBJ2-7; no clear D gene. The origin of this receptor is a woman aged 40 to 50 in good health. Some clones in this sample may be carry-over from other donors' samples. CDR3 nucleotide sequence: TGTGCCAGCGCTACCCCCGGCTACGAGCAGTACTTC. Translation gives CASATPGYEQYF.